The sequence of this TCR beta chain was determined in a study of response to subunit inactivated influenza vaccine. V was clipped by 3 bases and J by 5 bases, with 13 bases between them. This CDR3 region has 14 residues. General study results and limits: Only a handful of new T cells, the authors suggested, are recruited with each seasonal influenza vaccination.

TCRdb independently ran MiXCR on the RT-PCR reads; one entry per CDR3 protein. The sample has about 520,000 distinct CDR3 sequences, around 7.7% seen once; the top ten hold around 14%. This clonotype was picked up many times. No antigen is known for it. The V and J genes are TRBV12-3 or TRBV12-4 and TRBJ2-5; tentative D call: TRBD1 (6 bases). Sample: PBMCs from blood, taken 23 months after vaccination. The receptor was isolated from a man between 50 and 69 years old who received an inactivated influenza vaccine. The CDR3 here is CASSFRSGVETQYF. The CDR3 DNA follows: TGTGCCAGCAGTTTCAGGTCAGGGGTGGAGACCCAGTACTTC.